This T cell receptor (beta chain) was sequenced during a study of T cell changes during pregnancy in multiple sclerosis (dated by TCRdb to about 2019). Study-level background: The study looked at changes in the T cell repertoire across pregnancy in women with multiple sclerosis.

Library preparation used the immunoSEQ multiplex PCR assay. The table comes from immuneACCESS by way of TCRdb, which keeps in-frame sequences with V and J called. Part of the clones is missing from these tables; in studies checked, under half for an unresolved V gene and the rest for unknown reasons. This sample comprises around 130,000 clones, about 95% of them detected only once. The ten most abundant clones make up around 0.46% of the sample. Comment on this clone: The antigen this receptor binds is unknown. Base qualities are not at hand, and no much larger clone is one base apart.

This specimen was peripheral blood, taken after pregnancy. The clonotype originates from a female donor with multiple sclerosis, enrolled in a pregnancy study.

The CDR3 sequence is CASSLARTDHTQYF. In nucleotides, the sequence is TGCGCCAGCAGCTTGGCTAGGACAGACCATACGCAGTATTTT. The chain is assembled from TRBV5-1 and TRBJ2-3; TRBD1 is a weak D gene call, 6 bases matching. Based on the germline V gene, the CDR1 and CDR2 sequences are SGHRS and YFSETQ. CDR3 length: 14 amino acids, cysteine to phenylalanine. Just the 42-base CDR3 DNA is kept, in frame starting at base 1. The V end loses 0 bases and the J end loses 7 bases, and a stretch of 12 bases separates them.